Given below is one T cell receptor (beta chain) in context. The data were taken from a study of control samples from healthy donors and cancer patients. Trimming cost V 0 bases and J 2 bases, with 13 bases left between them. The CDR3 covers 15 residues. Germline CDR1 reads GTSNPN; CDR2 reads SVGIG (reference sequence). Generated by immunoSEQ multiplex PCR, the TCRdb table keeps only in-frame clones and is missing some. The table lists tens of thousands of clones, approximately 70% of them singletons, with approximately 17% in the top ten. This chain joins TRBV30 and TRBJ1-2, with D unclear. This sequence was found in a male donor with melanoma. Sequencing was done on a sample of formalin-fixed, paraffin-embedded tissue. CDR3 sequence (DNA): TGTGCCTGGAGTGTACGTTCGGCAGCAAACTATGGCTACACCTTC. It specifies CAWSVRSAANYGYTF.